The 12 T cell receptor beta chains given below trace back to one sample, sequenced in a study of cytomegalovirus exposure and HLA in healthy donors. Method: immunoSEQ multiplex PCR; TCRdb's copy keeps in-frame clones and lacks some. This table holds around 71,000 clones, roughly 94% found once. The specimen sequenced was PBMCs. Receptor source: a man between 18 and 29 years old in good health and CMV-seropositive.

This chain connects TRBV15 to TRBJ2-3, with 7 bases fitting TRBD1. This CDR3 contains 16 residues. The V gene end was trimmed by 4 bases and the J gene end by 3 bases; junction bases not matched to a gene: 10. The germline V gene has CDR1 LNHNV and CDR2 YYDKDF (reference sequence). The CDR3 DNA is TGTGCCACCAGCAAAGCCCGACAGGGTGGTACAGATACGCAGTATTTT. This sequence encodes CATSKARQGGTDTQYF.

V usage is TRBV29-1 and J usage is TRBJ2-5, with D tentatively TRBD2 (6 bases). Between the trimmed V and J ends, which lost 4 bases and 2 bases, there was a span of 8 bases. This CDR3 is built from 12 residues. The germline gives CDR1 SQVTM, CDR2 ANQGSEA. This chain's CDR3 is CSVGRGQETQYF. The CDR3 coding sequence is TGCAGCGTTGGGAGGGGACAAGAGACCCAGTACTTC.

The genes are TRBV19 and TRBJ1-3; D gene unclear. Trimming cost V 6 bases and J 1 base, with 10 bases left between them. CDR1 is LNHDA, CDR2 SQIVND, per germline (reference sequence). The CDR3 covers 14 residues. CDR3 DNA: TGTGCCAGTAGGATTGACTCATCTGGAAACACCATATATTTT. It codes for CASRIDSSGNTIYF.

The rearrangement joins TRBV11-2 to TRBJ2-7, with D possibly matching TRBD1 (5 bases). Between the trimmed V and J ends, which lost 5 bases and 6 bases, there was a span of 14 bases. Germline CDR1 is SGHAT and CDR2 is FQNNGV. The CDR3 contains 13 residues. The CDR3 coding sequence is TGTGCCAGCAGCCCACCGCGGCAGGGCGAGCAGTACTTC. This codes for CASSPPRQGEQYF.

J is TRBJ1-3 and V is TRBV9; perhaps TRBD1 as D (5 bases). This CDR3 comprises 14 residues. The ends were cut back, 1 base at V and 4 bases at J, with 9 bases in the middle. Germline V gene data show CDR1 as SGDLS and CDR2 as YYNGEE. The CDR3 DNA is TGTGCCAGCAGCGTACAGGGTACCGGAAACACCATATATTTT. Protein: CASSVQGTGNTIYF. Supplemented by reference TRBV9 and TRBJ1-3, the full variable domain reads DSGVTQTPKHLITATGQRVTLRCSPRSGDLSVYWYQQSLDQGLQFLIQYYNGEERAKGNILERFSAQQFPDLHSELNLSSLELGDSALYFCASSVQGTGNTIYFGEGSWLTVV.

This rearrangement joins TRBV5-4 to TRBJ2-7; 8 bases agree with TRBD2. The ends lost 4 bases at V and 4 bases at J; junction bases unmatched: 19. The CDR3 is 18 amino acids. CDR1 and CDR2 from the germline V gene are SGHNT and YYREEE (reference sequence). Here the CDR3 DNA reads TGTGCCAGCAGCCGAAGGGGCCCAGCGGGAGCGGAGGGGTACGAGCAGTACTTC. It is translated as CASSRRGPAGAEGYEQYF.

The V call is TRBV5-1, the J call TRBJ1-3; D is unclear. The germline CDR1 and CDR2 sequences are SGHRS and YFSETQ. Trimming shortened V by 0 bases and J by 0 bases, and 7 bases separated the two germline ends. This CDR3 has 15 residues. This CDR3 reads CASSLGPASGNTIYF. The CDR3 DNA reads TGCGCCAGCAGCTTGGGGCCTGCCTCTGGAAACACCATATATTTT.

This chain links TRBV6-1 with TRBJ1-2; TRBD1 might be the D (6 bases). CDR3 length equals 15 residues. The germline V and J ends were trimmed by 1 base and 2 bases, with 11 bases remaining between them. Looked up from germline, CDR1 is MNHNS and CDR2 is SASEGT. The CDR3 DNA reads as TGTGCCAGCAGTGAAGTATCCACAGGGAACTATGGCTACACCTTC. Amino acids: CASSEVSTGNYGYTF.

V is TRBV11-2 and J is TRBJ2-7, with D maybe TRBD1 (5 bases). Germline CDR1 is SGHAT and CDR2 is FQNNGV. Trimming left V 5 bases short and J 3 bases short, with 14 bases between. CDR3 length: 14 residues. The CDR3 bases are TGTGCCAGCAGCAGAGACAGAAGACACTACGAGCAGTACTTC. It yields the protein CASSRDRRHYEQYF.

V gene TRBV14 combines with J gene TRBJ2-1; TRBD2 matches 7 bases. The CDR3 extends over 17 amino acids. Per the germline V gene, CDR1 is SGHDN and CDR2 is FVKESK. V lost 1 base to trimming and J lost 7 bases; unmatched junction nucleotides: 13. This chain's CDR3 is CASSQVYGRIIPNEQFF. CDR3 DNA sequence: TGTGCCAGCAGCCAAGTTTACGGGAGGATCATCCCGAATGAGCAGTTCTTC.

The chain couples TRBV9 to TRBJ2-3; D gene ambiguous. V gave up 0 bases and J gave up 0 bases, with 11 bases separating them. Germline assignment: CDR1 SGDLS and CDR2 YYNGEE. The length of the CDR3 is 16 residues. CDR3 in DNA: TGTGCCAGCAGCGTAGGGGCGAATCCGAGCACAGATACGCAGTATTTT. It specifies CASSVGANPSTDTQYF.

The CDR3 coding sequence is TGCGCCAGCAGTGATCATAGGGGTTATGTCTCCGAGCAGTACTTC. Translation: CASSDHRGYVSEQYF. This chain joins TRBV10-1 and TRBJ2-7; a weak D match, TRBD1 (5 bases). The V end lost 3 bases, the J end lost 6 bases, and 18 bases lay between the germline ends. The CDR3 runs to 15 residues. In germline, CDR1 is WNHNN, CDR2 SYGVQD (reference sequence).